These 26 T cell receptor beta chains were all obtained from the same sample, sequenced in a study of molecular identifiers for immune sequencing clone quantification. A single record per CDR3 protein comes from TCRdb applying MiXCR to the PCR reads. The data contain approximately 680,000 distinct CDR3 sequences, 25% of them singletons. Sequenced sample: naive CD8+ T cells from blood, with Jurkat cell RNA spiked in. Subset described: FACS-sorted CD8+CD4-CCR7+CD45RA+ naive T cells. These receptors were collected from a human donor in good health. Some libraries in this study had Jurkat cell RNA spiked in.

There are many counts of this clonotype. The CDR3 bases are TGTGCCAGCAGCTCCCCAGGGGGGGTATACGAGCAGTACTTC. This sequence encodes CASSSPGGVYEQYF. The chain uses TRBV7-6 and TRBJ2-7; the D call may be TRBD1 or TRBD2 (7 bases each). Germline-derived CDR1 and CDR2 are SGHVS and FNYEAQ. Trimming left V 4 bases short and J 4 bases short, with 14 bases between. The length of the CDR3 is 14 residues. The whole variable domain, remainder taken from reference TRBV7-6 and TRBJ2-7, is GAGVSQSPRYKVTKRGQDVALRCDPISGHVSLYWYRQALGQGPEFLTYFNYEAQQDKSGLPNDRFSAERPEGSISTLTIQRTEQRDSAMYRCASSSPGGVYEQYFGPGTRLTVT.

The sample holds many counts of this clonotype. Here the CDR3 reads CASSLLGDGNEKLFF. DNA for the CDR3: TGTGCCAGCAGCTTATTAGGGGACGGTAATGAAAAACTGTTTTTT. V is TRBV7-9 and J is TRBJ1-4; D is perhaps TRBD1 (5 bases). This CDR3 contains 15 residues. Germline V gives CDR1 SEHNR, CDR2 FQNEAQ (reference sequence). V lost 2 bases to trimming and J lost 4 bases, with 11 bases between them.

This clonotype was seen more than once but under ten times. The chain recombines TRBV9 with TRBJ1-1; D might be TRBD1 (6 bases). The CDR3 covers 16 residues. Germline V gene lookup returns CDR1 SGDLS and CDR2 YYNGEE. Trimming left V 3 bases short and J 1 base short, with 16 bases between. CDR3 DNA sequence: TGTGCCAGCAGCGCCGGGGCCGGGACACAGAACACTGAAGCTTTCTTT. This encodes CASSAGAGTQNTEAFF.

This sequence joins TRBV7-9 and TRBJ2-7; maybe TRBD1 (6 bases). Germline CDR1 is SEHNR and CDR2 is FQNEAQ (reference sequence). V lost 2 bases and J 3 bases, leaving 11 bases between the germline ends. The CDR3 extends over 14 amino acids. CDR3 DNA: TGTGCCAGCAGCTTATCGGGACACCGCTACGAGCAGTACTTC. Translated: CASSLSGHRYEQYF.

This clonotype has a handful of counts. This chain connects TRBV6-6 to TRBJ2-7; TRBD1 matches 7 bases. V trimming: 5 bases; J trimming: 2 bases; junction bases outside the gene matches: 15. Germline loops: CDR1 MNHNY, CDR2 SVGAGI (reference sequence). The CDR3 length is 17 residues. DNA for the CDR3: TGTGCCAGCAGTCCCGGGACAGCACAGAGCTACCCCTACGAGCAGTACTTC. Its protein is CASSPGTAQSYPYEQYF.

This clonotype was seen a few times. The chain uses TRBV6-2 or TRBV6-3 and TRBJ2-4; 13 nucleotides align to TRBD2. Per the germline V gene, CDR1 is MNHEY and CDR2 is SVGEGT. The V gene end was trimmed by 0 bases and the J gene end by 1 base; junction bases not matched to a gene: 0. This CDR3 spans 17 amino acids. CDR3 region: CASSYSTSGGAKNIQYF. CDR3 coding DNA: TGTGCCAGCAGTTACTCGACTAGCGGGGGGGCCAAAAACATTCAGTACTTC.

The V and J genes are TRBV7-9 and TRBJ1-4, with D tentatively TRBD1 (5 bases). Germline V gene sequence: CDR1 SEHNR, CDR2 FQNEAQ (reference sequence). Trimming took 4 bases from V and 5 from J, leaving 20 bases between them. This CDR3 is built from 17 residues. For the CDR3, the DNA is TGTGCCAGCAGCTCTGGGACGGACGGAGGGCTAAATGAAAAACTGTTTTTT. Amino acids: CASSSGTDGGLNEKLFF.

This clonotype was recorded once. This rearrangement joins TRBV2 to TRBJ1-1, with unresolved D. The V end lost 11 bases, the J end lost 11 bases, and 24 bases lay between the germline ends. The CDR3 is 13 amino acids. Germline CDR1 SNHLY, CDR2 FYNNEI. The CDR3 DNA reads as TGTGCCCCCACGTGGAGGGTGAACCCTGCCGCTTTCTTT. Residues: CAPTWRVNPAAFF.

This clonotype was observed a few times. The chain recombines TRBV2 with TRBJ2-7, with D perhaps TRBD1 or TRBD2 (5 bases each). V lost 5 bases and J lost 1, with 18 bases in between. CDR1 and CDR2 from the germline V gene are SNHLY and FYNNEI. This CDR3 contains 16 residues. The CDR3 bases are TGTGCCAGCAGTTTAGACCCGCCGGGGCCGTCCTACGAGCAGTACTTC. Translated: CASSLDPPGPSYEQYF.

This clonotype was detected a few times. V gene TRBV6-5 combines with J gene TRBJ1-5; perhaps TRBD1 as D (6 bases). The germline gives CDR1 MNHEY, CDR2 SVGAGI. V was cut by 5 bases and J by 7 bases, with 15 bases left in between. The CDR3 totals 14 residues. The CDR3 loop is CASSPQGWWQPQHF. DNA for the CDR3: TGTGCCAGCAGTCCACAGGGATGGTGGCAGCCCCAGCATTTT.

There are a few counts of this clonotype. The V gene is TRBV13, the J gene TRBJ1-5; no reliable D call. Germline V gene sequence: CDR1 PRHDT, CDR2 FYEKMQ (reference sequence). The ends were cut back, 0 bases at V and 12 bases at J, with 12 bases in the middle. This CDR3 has 13 amino acids. CDR3 DNA: TGTGCCAGCAGCTTAGGCCGGGAGGGCTACCAGCATTTT. As protein: CASSLGREGYQHF.

This chain links TRBV30 with TRBJ1-4; 9 bases align to TRBD1. The V gene end was trimmed by 2 bases and the J gene end by 12 bases; junction bases not matched to a gene: 10. Germline CDR1 GTSNPN, CDR2 SVGIG (reference sequence). The CDR3 has 14 residues. CDR3 coding DNA: TGTGCCTGGAGTACGGGACAGGGAGAAGAAGAACTGTTTTTT. Protein sequence: CAWSTGQGEEELFF.

This clonotype was recorded many times. The rearrangement joins TRBV4-3 to TRBJ1-2, with a tentative D call TRBD1 (6 bases). The V gene's germline CDR1 is LGHNA and CDR2 YSLEER. V dropped 0 bases and J dropped 4 bases, with 15 bases sitting between them. This CDR3 has 16 amino acids. The chain's CDR3 is CASSQDLGGRSYGYTF. The DNA for the CDR3 is TGCGCCAGCAGCCAAGATCTGGGGGGCCGGAGCTATGGCTACACCTTC.

This rearrangement joins TRBV6-2 or TRBV6-3 to TRBJ2-7, with 9 bases that match TRBD2. V gave up 8 bases and J gave up 2 bases; unmatched junction bases: 13. Germline V gene sequence: CDR1 MNHEY, CDR2 SVGEGT. The CDR3 length is 16 residues. CDR3 coding DNA: TGTGCCAGCCTTCATCATAGCGGGAGACCGACCTACGAGCAGTACTTC. Residues: CASLHHSGRPTYEQYF.

This clonotype was seen ten or more times. This chain links TRBV25-1 with TRBJ2-7; no reliable D call. The CDR3 length is 12 residues. Trimming stripped 3 bases from V and 0 bases from J, with 3 bases between. Germline V CDR1 and CDR2: MGHDK, SYGVNS. CDR3 protein: CASSDHSYEQYF. The CDR3 DNA reads as TGTGCCAGCAGTGACCACTCCTACGAGCAGTACTTC.

Remarks on this clonotype: A much larger clone sits a single nucleotide away, making a read error possible. The rearrangement links TRBV10-2 to TRBJ1-1, with a weak D call TRBD1 (5 bases). CDR1 is WSHSY, CDR2 SAAADI, per germline. The CDR3 has 13 amino acids. The germline V and J ends were trimmed by 10 bases and 4 bases, with 16 bases remaining between them. CDR3 sequence: CAISWGFGTEAFF. DNA for the CDR3: TGCGCCATTTCCTGGGGGTTTGGCACTGAAGCTTTCTTT.

The chain carries TRBV27 and TRBJ2-1; no clear D gene. CDR1 and CDR2 (germline): MNHEY, SMNVEV (reference sequence). Trimming removed 0 bases at V and 0 bases at J, with 3 bases between. This CDR3 has 14 amino acids. In DNA, the CDR3 is TGTGCCAGCAGTTTATCGGCCTCCTACAATGAGCAGTTCTTC. Encoded protein: CASSLSASYNEQFF.

This clonotype was counted many times. The chain is built from TRBV5-6 and TRBJ1-2; D remains ambiguous. V was trimmed by 0 bases and J by 7 bases, leaving 4 bases between them. Germline V lookup: CDR1 SGHDT, CDR2 YYEEEE. The CDR3 consists of 11 residues. DNA for the CDR3: TGTGCCAGCAGCTTGGCACGTGGCTACACCTTC. This encodes CASSLARGYTF. Complete variable domain (other parts from reference TRBV5-6 and TRBJ1-2): DAGVTQSPTHLIKTRGQQVTLRCSPKSGHDTVSWYQQALGQGPQFIFQYYEEEERQRGNFPDRFSGHQFPNYSSELNVNALLLGDSALYLCASSLARGYTFGSGTRLTVV.

This clonotype was observed at least ten times. The V gene is TRBV4-1, the J gene TRBJ2-3; 7 nucleotides agree with TRBD1. CDR3 length equals 15 residues. The germline V gene has CDR1 MGHRA and CDR2 YSYEKL. J lost 4 bases, V lost 5 bases, and 9 bases had no gene match. This chain's CDR3 is CASSYGQVGSDTQYF. CDR3 bases: TGCGCCAGCAGCTATGGACAGGTTGGATCAGATACGCAGTATTTT.

This sequence joins TRBV5-6 and TRBJ2-5, with D perhaps matching TRBD1 or TRBD2 (5 bases each). The germline gives CDR1 SGHDT, CDR2 YYEEEE. V shed 0 bases and J shed 13 bases, with 19 bases lying between them. The CDR3 extends over 14 amino acids. The CDR3 reads CASSLASDWGSRYF. The CDR3 DNA sequence: TGTGCCAGCAGCTTGGCGTCGGACTGGGGGTCCCGGTACTTC.

The gene calls are TRBV28 and TRBJ2-7; possibly TRBD2 for D (6 bases). V lost 6 bases and J lost 2, with 11 bases in between. The germline V gene encodes CDR1 MDHEN and CDR2 SYDVKM. CDR3 length: 13 amino acids. In nucleotides, the CDR3 is TGTGCCAGCAGACCGCGGGGAACCTACGAGCAGTACTTC. Amino acid sequence: CASRPRGTYEQYF.

The chain recombines TRBV4-3 with TRBJ1-6; the D gene is possibly TRBD1 (5 bases). The CDR3 loop spans 15 amino acids. Germline V gene sequence: CDR1 LGHNA, CDR2 YSLEER. Trimming took off 0 bases at V and 6 bases at J, with 9 bases between the two ends. In DNA, the CDR3 is TGCGCCAGCAGCCAAGATTGGGGGACTAATTCACCCCTCCACTTT. Translation: CASSQDWGTNSPLHF.

This clonotype was picked up many times. This CDR3 reads CASSQGGDYNEQFF. The CDR3 region has the DNA TGCGCCAGCAGCCAGGGGGGAGACTACAATGAGCAGTTCTTC. V gene TRBV4-3 combines with J gene TRBJ2-1, with D maybe TRBD2 (6 bases). Germline-derived CDR1 and CDR2 are LGHNA and YSLEER. Deletions cut 3 bases from V and 3 bases from J, with 9 bases between. The CDR3 consists of 14 residues.

On this clonotype itself: A read error may account for a junction end that differs from germline. The V and J genes are TRBV7-8 and TRBJ2-7, with a tentative D call TRBD2 (6 bases). The germline CDR1 and CDR2 sequences are SGHVS and FQNEAQ. The CDR3 is 17 residues long. The DNA of the CDR3 is TGTGCCAGCAGCCCCTTCACATCTGCCGGGGGAAGTGGAGAGCGGTACTTC. Its protein is CASSPFTSAGGSGERYF.

The rearrangement joins TRBV4-3 to TRBJ2-1, with TRBD1 identical over 7 bases. Germline V gene lookup returns CDR1 LGHNA and CDR2 YSLEER. Trimming removed 1 base from V and 4 bases from J; junction bases left unmatched: 1. The CDR3 consists of 14 residues. The CDR3 sequence: CASSQAGQYNEQFF. The CDR3 nucleotides are TGCGCCAGCAGCCAAGCGGGACAGTACAATGAGCAGTTCTTC.

The chain recombines TRBV20-1 with TRBJ1-4; TRBD1 matches 7 bases. V was clipped by 6 bases and J by 0 bases; unmatched bases: 10. The CDR3 is made up of 16 amino acids. Germline values: CDR1 DFQATT, CDR2 SNEGSKA (reference sequence). DNA of the CDR3: TGCAGTGCGACCCGACAGGGCCGAACAACTAATGAAAAACTGTTTTTT. Amino acids: CSATRQGRTTNEKLFF.